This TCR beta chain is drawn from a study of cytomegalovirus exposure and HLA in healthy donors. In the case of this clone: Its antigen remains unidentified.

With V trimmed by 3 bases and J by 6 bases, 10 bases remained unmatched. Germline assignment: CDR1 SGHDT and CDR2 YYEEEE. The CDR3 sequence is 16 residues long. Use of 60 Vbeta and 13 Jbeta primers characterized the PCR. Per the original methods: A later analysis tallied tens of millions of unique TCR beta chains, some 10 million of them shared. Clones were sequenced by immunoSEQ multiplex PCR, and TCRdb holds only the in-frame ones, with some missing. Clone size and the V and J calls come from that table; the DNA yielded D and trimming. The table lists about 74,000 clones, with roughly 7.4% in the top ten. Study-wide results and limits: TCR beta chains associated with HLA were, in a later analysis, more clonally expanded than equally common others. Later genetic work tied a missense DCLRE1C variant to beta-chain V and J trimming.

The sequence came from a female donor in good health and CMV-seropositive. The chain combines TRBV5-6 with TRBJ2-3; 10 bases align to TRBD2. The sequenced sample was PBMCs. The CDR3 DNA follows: TGTGCCAGCAGCTCGGGGAATAGCGGGAGGATTGATACGCAGTATTTT. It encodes CASSSGNSGRIDTQYF.